This T cell receptor beta chain came from a study of blood T cell repertoires in COVID-19 (dated by TCRdb to the early 2020s). Some background on the complete study: Samples covering the acute and convalescent phases of COVID-19 were provided by collaborators in the United States, Italy and Spain. The material from the prospective study consisted of cDNA or gDNA derived from T cells, B-cell-depleted T cells, or PBMCs. Deeply sampled blood TCRbeta repertoires from subjects exposed to, actively infected with, or recovered from COVID-19 were included in the dataset. The repertoires were released in a freely available public database intended as a resource for research on the immune response to SARS-CoV-2. Samples were obtained from the ongoing ImmuneRACE study (first 160 participants) and from 1,254 subjects provided by 6 global collaborators. A de-identified subject ID, COVID-19 status, age in years and sex were almost always included in the sample metadata. Where HLA class I and class II types were available, the types were taken from metadata supplied by the sample provider, not from assay-based typing. Broader findings and caveats from the paper: Clinical and demographic metadata were provided uncurated, with the amount varying by source and participant.

The CDR3 runs 12 residues from the cysteine to the phenylalanine. Only CDR3 DNA is held: 36 bases, read in frame from base 1. According to the germline V gene, CDR1 reads SNHLY and CDR2 reads FYNNEI. Trimmed from V: 8 bases; trimmed from J: 3 bases; junction bases lacking a gene match: 3. In the prospective study, participants were about 18 to 100 years old, resided in approximately 22 geographic areas of the United States, and were enrolled through a virtual design. Cohort assignment in the prospective study relied on participant-reported clinical history from a screening survey and a study questionnaire. In the prospective study, whole blood, serum and a nasopharyngeal or oropharyngeal swab were collected from each participant by mobile phlebotomists. Participants in the prospective study had the option to provide additional blood draws and questionnaires over a roughly two-month period. Blood samples from the prospective study were shipped frozen or at room temperature prior to DNA extraction.

TCRbeta CDR3 regions were amplified from genomic DNA using the immunoSEQ Assay, a bias-controlled multiplex PCR. The study's own analysis went as follows. The number of nucleated cells in each sample was estimated from the amplification of reference gene primers within the assay. To quantify the absolute abundance of each unique TCRbeta CDR3 rearrangement, sequence reads were collapsed and filtered. Productive Simpson clonality was computed per sample as the square root of Simpson's diversity index over productive rearrangements. In its TCRdb copy, this immuneACCESS table keeps in-frame sequences only and misses some clones. Where compared with another copy, unresolved V genes explain less than half of these, and the others have no known cause. V, J and clone size derive from that table, while D and trimming were established from the DNA sequence. The sample has around 280,000 clones on record, 85% to 90% of them singletons. The biggest ten clones account for about 1.8% of the sample.

Note on this clone: Its antigen specificity is not known. No much larger clone is present one base from it, and per-base qualities are unavailable.

The sequenced sample consisted of PBMCs or T cells enriched from blood (not recorded which). This sequence uses TRBV2 and TRBJ2-5, with 7 middle bases fitting TRBD2. This sequence was found in a young woman with acute COVID-19. Here the CDR3 is given as CASAAGEETQYF. The sequenced DNA: TGTGCCAGCGCGGCGGGGGAAGAGACCCAGTACTTC. The full variable domain, completed from the reference TRBV2 and TRBJ2-5 proteins outside the CDR3, reads EPEVTQTPSHQVTQMGQEVILRCVPISNHLYFYWYRQILGQKVEFLVSFYNNEISEKSEIFDDQFSVERPDGSNFTLKIRSTKLEDSAMYFCASAAGEETQYFGPGTRLLVL.